The 21 T cell receptor beta chains listed next were all sequenced from one sample in a study of blood T cell repertoires in COVID-19. Assay used: immunoSEQ multiplex PCR; TCRdb lists only in-frame clones, some missing. The sample includes about 50,000 clones, 65% to 85% of them seen just once. Sequences were obtained from peripheral blood. Source of these receptors: an elderly woman with COVID-19, enrolled during active disease.

This chain joins TRBV6-5 and TRBJ2-7; 7 nucleotides align to TRBD1. V shed 0 bases and J 7 bases; nucleotides not matched to a gene: 12. CDR1 is MNHEY, CDR2 SVGAGI, per germline. This CDR3 comprises 16 residues. Here the CDR3 reads CASSYSWGTALGEQYF. The DNA for the CDR3 is TGTGCCAGCAGTTACTCGTGGGGGACAGCCTTGGGGGAGCAGTACTTC.

CDR3 loop: CASSRGSGANVLTF. Here the CDR3 DNA reads TGTGCCAGTAGCCGGGGCTCTGGGGCCAACGTCCTGACTTTC. The chain recombines TRBV19 with TRBJ2-6, with a weak D call TRBD2 (5 bases). Trimming pared 6 bases from V and 0 bases from J, leaving 6 bases between. Germline V gene data show CDR1 as LNHDA and CDR2 as SQIVND (reference sequence). The CDR3 sequence is 14 residues long.

The V and J genes are TRBV7-8 and TRBJ2-1, with 7 bases that match TRBD2. Germline CDR1 SGHVS, CDR2 FQNEAQ. CDR3 size: 15 residues. J was trimmed by 2 bases and V by 5 bases; bases with no gene match: 6. The CDR3 here is CASSSGVGTYNEQFF. CDR3 DNA sequence: TGTGCCAGCAGCAGCGGGGTAGGAACCTACAATGAGCAGTTCTTC.

The genes are TRBV19 and TRBJ2-3, with D unresolved. Trimming removed 3 bases at V and 1 base at J, with 2 bases between. Germline assignment: CDR1 LNHDA and CDR2 SQIVND (reference sequence). This CDR3 contains 12 residues. CDR3 protein: CASSIGTDTQYF. The CDR3 nucleotides read TGTGCCAGTAGTATCGGCACAGATACGCAGTATTTT.

The V and J genes are TRBV24-1 and TRBJ2-3; TRBD2 aligns across 7 bases. V was clipped by 5 bases and J by 2 bases; unmatched bases: 6. The length of the CDR3 is 15 residues. Germline V lookup: CDR1 KGHDR, CDR2 SFDVKD. CDR3 region: CATSGGGLITDTQYF. CDR3 nucleotide sequence: TGTGCCACCAGTGGGGGGGGTCTTATCACAGATACGCAGTATTTT.

The table lists this clone with a count of one. The chain is built from TRBV23-1 and TRBJ1-1; a weak D match, TRBD1 (6 bases). TRBV23-1 is treated as an ORF (open reading frame) with a function not yet certain. The CDR3 covers 13 residues. Between the trimmed V and J ends, which lost 0 bases and 8 bases, there was a span of 10 bases. CDR3 residues: CASSQSGGTEAFF. For the CDR3, the DNA is TGCGCCAGCAGTCAATCAGGTGGGACAGAAGCTTTCTTT.

As DNA, the CDR3 is TGTGCCAGCAGTTCCTCCGGGACTAGGAGGGATACGCAGTATTTT. Amino acid sequence: CASSSSGTRRDTQYF. The chain uses TRBV6-2 or TRBV6-3 and TRBJ2-3; 8 bases are shared with TRBD2. CDR1 is MNHEY, CDR2 SVGEGT, per germline. The CDR3 loop spans 15 amino acids. V shed 4 bases, J shed 6 bases, and the junction held 9 bases outside the gene matches.

The table lists this clone with a count of one. The chain carries TRBV28 and TRBJ2-1; D unclear. Germline CDR1 is MDHEN and CDR2 is SYDVKM. There are 14 residues in the CDR3. V lost 2 bases, J lost 9 bases, and 14 bases lay in between. CDR3 region: CASSLGWLDGEQFF. DNA for the CDR3: TGTGCCAGCAGTTTAGGTTGGCTAGACGGTGAGCAGTTCTTC. The complete variable domain, with remaining parts taken from reference TRBV28 and TRBJ2-1, reads DVKVTQSSRYLVKRTGEKVFLECVQDMDHENMFWYRQDPGLGLRLIYFSYDVKMKEKGDIPEGYSVSREKKERFSLILESASTNQTSMYLCASSLGWLDGEQFFGPGTRLTVL.

The chain joins TRBV7-9 to TRBJ1-2; 8 bases align to TRBD1. V trimming: 5 bases; J trimming: 3 bases; junction bases outside the gene matches: 8. This CDR3 is built from 15 residues. Germline V lookup: CDR1 SEHNR, CDR2 FQNEAQ (reference sequence). The CDR3 DNA sequence: TGTGCCAGCAGCCAACTCCCGGGACAGGACTATGGCTACACCTTC. Residues: CASSQLPGQDYGYTF.

The genes are TRBV28 and TRBJ1-5, with a weak D call TRBD1 (5 bases). Germline V gene sequence: CDR1 MDHEN, CDR2 SYDVKM. Trimming stripped 3 bases from V and 3 bases from J, with 9 bases between. The CDR3 has 14 residues. The CDR3 nucleotides read TGTGCCAGCAGTTTCGGGGGAAACAATCAGCCCCAGCATTTT. Encoded protein: CASSFGGNNQPQHF.

V gene TRBV3-1 (or the pseudogene TRBV3-2) combines with J gene TRBJ2-3; 12 bases are shared with TRBD2. The V and J ends lost 4 bases and 2 bases, in that order; junction bases with no gene match: 4. Looked up from germline, CDR1 is LGHDT and CDR2 is YNNKEL (reference sequence). The CDR3 is made up of 16 amino acids. CDR3 protein: CASSPTSGRTTDTQYF. Written as DNA, the CDR3 is TGTGCCAGCAGCCCAACTAGCGGGAGGACCACAGATACGCAGTATTTT.

V usage is TRBV7-9 and J usage is TRBJ2-1; weak D call: TRBD1 (5 bases). V lost 3 bases and J lost 7, with 7 bases in between. Germline CDR1 reads SEHNR; CDR2 reads FQNEAQ (reference sequence). CDR3 length equals 12 residues. The CDR3 DNA reads as TGTGCCAGCAGCTTGCAGGGTAATGAGCAGTTCTTC. Translation: CASSLQGNEQFF.

The chain joins TRBV11-1 to TRBJ1-2, with 7 bases fitting TRBD1. Trimming cost V 2 bases and J 4 bases; bases outside gene matches: 4. CDR3 size: 14 residues. Germline CDR1 SGHAT, CDR2 FQDESV (reference sequence). The CDR3 nucleotides are TGTGCCAGCAGCTTAAATTCAGGGGGCTATGGCTACACCTTC. Its protein is CASSLNSGGYGYTF. Full variable domain (outside the CDR3, taken from reference TRBV11-1 and TRBJ1-2): EAEVAQSPRYKITEKSQAVAFWCDPISGHATLYWYRQILGQGPELLVQFQDESVVDDSQLPKDRFSAERLKGVDSTLKIQPAELGDSAMYLCASSLNSGGYGYTFGSGTRLTVV.

V and J are TRBV6-4 and TRBJ2-7; maybe TRBD1 (6 bases). The CDR3 is 16 residues long. CDR1 MRHNA and CDR2 SNTAGT come from the germline V gene. Trimming cost V 0 bases and J 1 base, with 13 bases left between them. CDR3 in amino acids: CASSDSGGRESYEQYF. The CDR3, as DNA: TGTGCCAGCAGTGACTCAGGGGGTCGCGAGTCCTACGAGCAGTACTTC.

The chain uses TRBV15 and TRBJ2-3; perhaps TRBD1 as D (5 bases). Deletions cut 8 bases from V and 8 bases from J, with 11 bases between. CDR1 LNHNV and CDR2 YYDKDF come from the germline V gene (reference sequence). CDR3 length: 11 amino acids. The CDR3, as DNA: TGTGCCACCGCAGGGTTTGGTACGCAGTATTTT. This encodes CATAGFGTQYF.

In this sample, this clone turned up once. The CDR3 sequence is CASSEDGGSYNSPLHF. For the CDR3, the DNA is TGTGCCAGCAGTGAAGACGGGGGCTCCTATAATTCACCCCTCCACTTT. The V and J genes are TRBV2 and TRBJ1-6; possible D gene TRBD1, 5 bases. CDR1 is SNHLY, CDR2 FYNNEI, per germline. Trimming shortened V by 1 base and J by 0 bases, and 7 bases separated the two germline ends. This CDR3 contains 16 residues.

This clone has more than one count but fewer than ten. The rearrangement uses TRBV2 and TRBJ2-7; possible D gene TRBD1, 5 bases. V was shortened by 6 bases and J by 6 bases, with 18 bases between the two germline ends. Germline loops: CDR1 SNHLY, CDR2 FYNNEI. The CDR3 has 14 amino acids. This CDR3 reads CASRMTVFQGEQYF. CDR3 sequence (DNA): TGTGCCAGCAGGATGACAGTTTTCCAGGGCGAGCAGTACTTC. Together with reference TRBV2 and TRBJ2-7, the CDR3 gives the full variable domain: EPEVTQTPSHQVTQMGQEVILRCVPISNHLYFYWYRQILGQKVEFLVSFYNNEISEKSEIFDDQFSVERPDGSNFTLKIRSTKLEDSAMYFCASRMTVFQGEQYFGPGTRLTVT.

The rearrangement joins TRBV30 to TRBJ2-7; 8 bases align to TRBD1. In germline, CDR1 is GTSNPN, CDR2 SVGIG (reference sequence). The CDR3 spans 14 residues. J was trimmed by 0 bases and V by 3 bases; bases with no gene match: 4. DNA for the CDR3: TGTGCCTGGAGGAGGACAGGGAGCTCCTACGAGCAGTACTTC. Residues: CAWRRTGSSYEQYF.

The chain has TRBV2 and TRBJ2-2; possibly TRBD2 for D (5 bases). Trimming pared 6 bases from V and 6 bases from J, leaving 11 bases between. CDR3 size: 13 residues. Germline V gene lookup returns CDR1 SNHLY and CDR2 FYNNEI. DNA of the CDR3: TGTGCCAGCAGCCCGAGGGTTTCCGGGGAGCTGTTTTTT. Translated: CASSPRVSGELFF.

The chain combines TRBV28 with TRBJ2-3; 8 nucleotides agree with TRBD1. Trimming took 6 bases from V and 1 from J; bases not matched to a gene: 3. CDR3 length: 14 residues. Germline V gives CDR1 MDHEN, CDR2 SYDVKM. The CDR3 region is CASSRGQGTDTQYF. CDR3 DNA: TGTGCCAGCAGCCGGGGACAGGGCACAGATACGCAGTATTTT.

The chain is built from TRBV6-2 or TRBV6-3 and TRBJ2-5; possibly TRBD2 for D (6 bases). V gave up 4 bases and J gave up 4 bases, with 16 bases separating them. Germline lookup yields CDR1 MNHEY and CDR2 SVGEGT. The CDR3 sequence is 15 residues long. The CDR3 sequence is CASSWAFVAVETQYF. In nucleotides, the CDR3 is TGTGCCAGCAGTTGGGCATTCGTAGCGGTAGAGACCCAGTACTTC.